The 29 T cell receptor beta chains below were found in one sample sequenced in a study of OX40 agonist ivuxolimab in advanced cancers. Clones were sequenced by immunoSEQ multiplex PCR, and TCRdb holds only the in-frame ones, with some missing. Among nearly 45,000 clones listed, less than 85% were seen once. The sequencing here drew on CD4+ or CD8+ T cells sorted from blood, taken in a trial of the OX40 agonist ivuxolimab. The receptors shown here come from an adult with an advanced solid tumor such as melanoma, head and neck, liver or kidney cancer.

Here the CDR3 DNA reads TGTGCCATCAGTGAGTCGATTAGGGGCCCCGCCGTAGCTTTCTTT. Translation: CAISESIRGPAVAFF. The genes are TRBV10-3 and TRBJ1-1, with D perhaps TRBD1 (5 bases). Germline V lookup: CDR1 ENHRY, CDR2 SYGVKD. V was cut by 0 bases and J by 10 bases, with 18 bases left in between. CDR3 length equals 15 residues.

CDR3 amino acids: CASSQDRGGSESPLHF. The CDR3 coding sequence is TGCGCCAGCAGCCAAGATCGAGGAGGGTCGGAATCACCCCTCCACTTT. The chain employs TRBV4-3 and TRBJ1-6; D gene uncertain. The CDR3 length is 16 residues. V gave up 0 bases and J gave up 10 bases, with 16 bases separating them. The germline V gene encodes CDR1 LGHNA and CDR2 YSLEER.

The chain combines TRBV30 with TRBJ2-6, with 8 bases lining up with TRBD1. This CDR3 has 15 amino acids. Germline-derived CDR1 and CDR2 are GTSNPN and SVGIG (reference sequence). V gave up 1 base and J gave up 2 bases; unmatched junction bases: 1. CDR3 sequence reads: CAWSADRAGANVLTF. The CDR3 DNA follows: TGTGCCTGGAGTGCGGACAGGGCTGGGGCCAACGTCCTGACTTTC. The whole variable domain, filled in from reference TRBV30 and TRBJ2-6, reads SQTIHQWPATLVQPVGSPLSLECTVEGTSNPNLYWYRQAAGRGLQLLFYSVGIGQISSEVPQNLSASRPQDRQFILSSKKLLLSDSGFYLCAWSADRAGANVLTFGAGSRLTVL.

This chain connects TRBV10-3 to TRBJ2-7, with D uncertain. This CDR3 region has 11 residues. Trimming stripped 3 bases from V and 12 bases from J, with 12 bases between. From germline, CDR1 is ENHRY and CDR2 SYGVKD. The CDR3 DNA is TGTGCCATCAGTGACAACACTCATACGTACTTC. Translated: CAISDNTHTYF.

V usage is TRBV7-6 and J usage is TRBJ2-3; 7 nucleotides agree with TRBD2. Trimming removed 3 bases from V and 4 bases from J; junction bases left unmatched: 4. In germline, CDR1 is SGHVS, CDR2 FNYEAQ. The CDR3 runs to 14 residues. CDR3 sequence: CASSFISGSDTQYF. Written as DNA, the CDR3 is TGTGCCAGCAGCTTTATTAGCGGGTCAGATACGCAGTATTTT. The complete variable domain, with remaining parts taken from reference TRBV7-6 and TRBJ2-3, reads GAGVSQSPRYKVTKRGQDVALRCDPISGHVSLYWYRQALGQGPEFLTYFNYEAQQDKSGLPNDRFSAERPEGSISTLTIQRTEQRDSAMYRCASSFISGSDTQYFGPGTRLTVL.

The genes are TRBV7-2 and TRBJ1-5; D is undetermined. Per the germline V gene, CDR1 is SGHTA and CDR2 is FQGNSA. This CDR3 has 16 amino acids. V was cut by 1 base and J by 7 bases, with 17 bases left in between. CDR3 protein: CASSLGDRGIRQPQHF. For the CDR3, the DNA is TGTGCCAGCAGCTTAGGAGACCGAGGGATTCGGCAGCCCCAGCATTTT.

The chain is built from TRBV18 and TRBJ2-1; 11 bases line up with TRBD2. J lost 7 bases, V lost 2 bases, and 7 bases had no gene match. The germline CDR1 and CDR2 sequences are KGHSH and LQKENI. The CDR3 consists of 16 residues. The DNA for the CDR3 is TGTGCCAGCTCACCAGCACTAGCGGGAGACTCGAATGAGCAGTTCTTC. Translating it yields CASSPALAGDSNEQFF.

V is TRBV10-1 and J is TRBJ2-3; 9 positions match TRBD2. The CDR3 extends over 16 amino acids. Germline V gene lookup returns CDR1 WNHNN and CDR2 SYGVQD (reference sequence). Trimming cost V 9 bases and J 1 base; bases outside gene matches: 11. The CDR3 loop is CARTSTLAGGTDTQYF. CDR3 sequence (DNA): TGCGCCAGGACCTCGACATTAGCGGGAGGCACAGATACGCAGTATTTT.

The V and J genes are TRBV7-9 and TRBJ2-1, with TRBD2 identical over 12 bases. Per the germline V gene, CDR1 is SEHNR and CDR2 is FQNEAQ (reference sequence). V dropped 6 bases and J dropped 7; count of bases not matched to a gene: 4. The CDR3 contains 14 residues. Here the CDR3 reads CASSWTSGDNEQFF. Written as DNA, the CDR3 is TGTGCCAGCAGTTGGACTAGCGGGGATAATGAGCAGTTCTTC. Drawing the rest from reference TRBV7-9 and TRBJ2-1, the complete variable domain is DTGVSQNPRHKITKRGQNVTFRCDPISEHNRLYWYRQTLGQGPEFLTYFQNEAQLEKSRLLSDRFSAERPKGSFSTLEIQRTEQGDSAMYLCASSWTSGDNEQFFGPGTRLTVL.

The chain uses TRBV5-1 and TRBJ2-2, with TRBD1 identical over 7 bases. J gave up 6 bases and V 4 bases, and 9 bases lay outside the gene matches. The CDR3 has 15 amino acids. Germline CDR1 SGHRS, CDR2 YFSETQ. The CDR3 loop is CASSPPPTGAGELFF. In nucleotides, the CDR3 is TGCGCCAGCAGCCCCCCTCCCACAGGGGCCGGGGAGCTGTTTTTT.

This chain joins TRBV6-5 and TRBJ2-3; tentative D call: TRBD2 (5 bases). Trimming removed 6 bases from V and 0 bases from J, with 13 bases in between. The germline gives CDR1 MNHEY, CDR2 SVGAGI. The CDR3 consists of 15 residues. The CDR3 coding sequence is TGTGCCAGCAGCCCCTCATGGACTAGCACAGATACGCAGTATTTT. Residues: CASSPSWTSTDTQYF.

This chain links TRBV7-3 with TRBJ2-3; unclear D gene. Per the germline V gene, CDR1 is SGHTA and CDR2 is FQGTGA. The V end lost 5 bases, the J end lost 0 bases, and 12 bases lay between the germline ends. The CDR3 length is 15 residues. The chain's CDR3 is CASSETPGSTDTQYF. In nucleotides, the CDR3 is TGTGCCAGCAGCGAAACACCTGGGAGCACAGATACGCAGTATTTT. The variable domain in full, completed from reference TRBV7-3 and TRBJ2-3, reads GAGVSQTPSNKVTEKGKYVELRCDPISGHTALYWYRQSLGQGPEFLIYFQGTGAADDSGLPNDRFFAVRPEGSVSTLKIQRTERGDSAVYLCASSETPGSTDTQYFGPGTRLTVL.

V and J are TRBV28 and TRBJ1-4; D might be TRBD1 (5 bases). The CDR3 has 14 amino acids. Per the germline V gene, CDR1 is MDHEN and CDR2 is SYDVKM. V lost 5 bases and J 3 bases, leaving 10 bases between the germline ends. CDR3 coding DNA: TGTGCCAGCAGTGGGCAGGGTGCTAATGAAAAACTGTTTTTT. Its protein is CASSGQGANEKLFF.

The gene calls are TRBV11-2 and TRBJ1-2; 8 nucleotides agree with TRBD1. Germline CDR1 SGHAT, CDR2 FQNNGV. The CDR3 consists of 13 residues. The trim removed 5 bases at V and 4 bases at J, leaving 3 bases unmatched. Here the CDR3 reads CASSQDRVYGYTF. The CDR3 region has the DNA TGTGCCAGCAGCCAGGACAGGGTCTATGGCTACACCTTC.

This chain connects TRBV7-2 to TRBJ2-3, with 9 bases lining up with TRBD2. CDR3 length: 16 residues. J gave up 5 bases and V 5 bases, and 11 bases lay outside the gene matches. The germline V gene encodes CDR1 SGHTA and CDR2 FQGNSA. The CDR3 sequence: CASSLSGGGAGDTQYF. DNA of the CDR3: TGTGCCAGCAGCCTCTCCGGCGGGGGGGCTGGAGATACGCAGTATTTT.

This clone is a singleton in its sample. This rearrangement joins TRBV7-2 to TRBJ2-5, with 8 bases matching TRBD1. This CDR3 contains 14 residues. CDR1 is SGHTA, CDR2 FQGNSA, per germline. Losses at the gene ends were 1 base for V and 5 bases for J; bases not matched to a gene: 3. The CDR3 DNA is TGTGCCAGCAGCTTAGAAACAGGGGGGGAGACCCAGTACTTC. This codes for CASSLETGGETQYF.

The chain is built from TRBV6-1 and TRBJ1-5; D is unresolved. The ends were cut back, 5 bases at V and 7 bases at J, with 12 bases in the middle. This CDR3 spans 13 amino acids. The germline V gene encodes CDR1 MNHNS and CDR2 SASEGT. The CDR3 nucleotides read TGTGCCAGCAGTCACCCGGCAGGCCAGCCCCAGCATTTT. Translated, it gives CASSHPAGQPQHF.

This chain connects TRBV7-9 to TRBJ1-1; D is perhaps TRBD1 (5 bases). This CDR3 is 12 amino acids long. Germline lookup yields CDR1 SEHNR and CDR2 FQNEAQ (reference sequence). Trimming shortened V by 1 base and J by 6 bases, and 6 bases separated the two germline ends. The CDR3 loop is CASSLGGSEAFF. The CDR3 region has the DNA TGTGCCAGCAGCTTAGGGGGGTCTGAAGCTTTCTTT.

V gene TRBV2 combines with J gene TRBJ2-2, with TRBD1 identical over 9 bases. V shed 6 bases, J shed 7 bases, and the junction held 9 bases outside the gene matches. Per germline, CDR1 SNHLY and CDR2 FYNNEI. This CDR3 contains 15 residues. CDR3 bases: TGTGCCAGCAGGCCGGGACAGGGCATCGTCGGGGAGCTGTTTTTT. This sequence encodes CASRPGQGIVGELFF.

The V gene is TRBV7-9, the J gene TRBJ2-1; D might be TRBD2 (5 bases). This CDR3 region has 15 residues. V lost 5 bases to trimming and J lost 0 bases, with 11 bases between them. Germline CDR1 and CDR2: SEHNR and FQNEAQ (reference sequence). CDR3 DNA sequence: TGTGCCAGCAGCCGATCCGAGGGCTCCTACAATGAGCAGTTCTTC. Its translation is CASSRSEGSYNEQFF.

This chain connects TRBV7-8 to TRBJ2-2; TRBD2 matches at 8 bases. The junction had 9 bases not matched to a gene; V was cut back by 5 bases and J by 4 bases. CDR3 size: 16 residues. The germline V gene has CDR1 SGHVS and CDR2 FQNEAQ. CDR3 loop: CASSLKREWATGELFF. CDR3 nucleotide sequence: TGTGCCAGCAGCCTGAAGCGGGAGTGGGCCACCGGGGAGCTGTTTTTT.

This chain uses TRBV11-2 with TRBJ2-1; possible D gene TRBD2, 6 bases. With 0 bases removed from V and 5 bases from J, the gap between germline ends came to 11 bases. The germline CDR1 and CDR2 sequences are SGHAT and FQNNGV. This CDR3 has 15 residues. The CDR3 nucleotides are TGTGCCAGCAGCTTAGATCGCGGAGGGCACAATGAGCAGTTCTTC. Its translation: CASSLDRGGHNEQFF.

This chain joins TRBV4-1 and TRBJ2-2, with 8 bases lining up with TRBD2. The V gene's germline CDR1 is MGHRA and CDR2 YSYEKL. V trimming: 4 bases; J trimming: 7 bases; junction bases outside the gene matches: 8. This CDR3 has 15 amino acids. CDR3 DNA sequence: TGCGCCAGCAGCCCCGGGGGGGGATGGTACGGGGAGCTGTTTTTT. As protein: CASSPGGGWYGELFF.

V and J are TRBV18 and TRBJ1-5; no clear D. Germline lookup yields CDR1 KGHSH and CDR2 LQKENI. Trimming stripped 5 bases from V and 2 bases from J, with 13 bases between. The CDR3 length is 15 residues. CDR3 sequence reads: CASSYTGRGNQPQHF. The CDR3 DNA sequence: TGTGCCAGCTCATATACCGGACGGGGCAATCAGCCCCAGCATTTT.

The V call is TRBV7-3, the J call TRBJ1-1; no definite D call. CDR3 length: 13 residues. Looked up from germline, CDR1 is SGHTA and CDR2 is FQGTGA. V gave up 5 bases and J gave up 8 bases, with 15 bases separating them. This chain's CDR3 is CASSQSGPMEAFF. The CDR3 coding sequence is TGTGCCAGCAGCCAAAGTGGACCAATGGAAGCTTTCTTT. The whole variable domain, filled in from reference TRBV7-3 and TRBJ1-1, reads GAGVSQTPSNKVTEKGKYVELRCDPISGHTALYWYRQSLGQGPEFLIYFQGTGAADDSGLPNDRFFAVRPEGSVSTLKIQRTERGDSAVYLCASSQSGPMEAFFGQGTRLTVV.

The chain is built from TRBV30 and TRBJ1-2; D remains ambiguous. Germline loops: CDR1 GTSNPN, CDR2 SVGIG (reference sequence). The CDR3 runs to 12 residues. The germline V and J ends were trimmed by 1 base and 2 bases, with 5 bases remaining between them. CDR3 coding DNA: TGTGCCTGGAGTGAGGAGAACTATGGCTACACCTTC. It is translated as CAWSEENYGYTF.

The chain joins TRBV19 to TRBJ1-1; tentative D call: TRBD1 (6 bases). V lost 5 bases to trimming and J lost 8 bases, with 12 bases between them. This CDR3 contains 12 residues. CDR1 LNHDA and CDR2 SQIVND come from the germline V gene (reference sequence). CDR3 DNA: TGTGCCAGTAGTCCTGAGGGGGGCGAAGCTTTCTTT. Residues: CASSPEGGEAFF. Complete variable domain (other parts from reference TRBV19 and TRBJ1-1): DGGITQSPKYLFRKEGQNVTLSCEQNLNHDAMYWYRQDPGQGLRLIYYSQIVNDFQKGDIAEGYSVSREKKESFPLTVTSAQKNPTAFYLCASSPEGGEAFFGQGTRLTVV.

This chain uses TRBV11-2 with TRBJ2-1, with D tentatively TRBD1 or TRBD2 (5 bases each). CDR1 is SGHAT, CDR2 FQNNGV, per germline. The CDR3 is 15 amino acids. Trimming took 5 bases from V and 9 from J, leaving 20 bases between them. CDR3 loop: CASSHGTLFIGEQFF. The CDR3 region has the DNA TGTGCCAGCAGCCACGGGACCTTATTTATAGGTGAGCAGTTCTTC.

The chain employs TRBV6-5 and TRBJ2-7; D tentatively reads TRBD1 or TRBD2 (6 bases each). The CDR3 covers 15 residues. V lost 5 bases to trimming and J lost 6 bases, with 20 bases between them. The germline V gene encodes CDR1 MNHEY and CDR2 SVGAGI. The chain's CDR3 is CASSPGQTTSREQYF. The DNA for the CDR3 is TGTGCCAGCAGTCCCGGACAGACAACTAGCCGCGAGCAGTACTTC.